A single sample is the source of the 7 T cell receptor beta chains below, sequenced in a study of patients and donors after allogeneic stem cell transplantation. A single record per CDR3 protein comes from TCRdb applying MiXCR to the RT-PCR reads. The data contain about 400,000 distinct CDR3 sequences, roughly 17% of them singletons. Sequencing was carried out using blood, either unsorted or a sorted T cell fraction (not recorded which). The receptors were gathered from a human donor who was either an allogeneic HSCT recipient or a stem cell or donor lymphocyte infusion donor (not recorded which). It is not recorded whose cells these are; they may come from a transplant donor.

V gene TRBV6-5 combines with J gene TRBJ2-7; D is unresolved. Germline V gene lookup returns CDR1 MNHEY and CDR2 SVGAGI. The V gene lost 0 bases and the J gene lost 4 bases, with 10 bases spanning the gap. This CDR3 is built from 14 residues. As DNA, the CDR3 is TGTGCCAGCAGTTACTCGAGCAGGACGTACGAGCAGTACTTC. The encoded protein is CASSYSSRTYEQYF.

This rearrangement joins TRBV6-1 to TRBJ2-6; TRBD1 matches 7 bases. V lost 6 bases and J lost 4; bases outside the gene matches: 6. Per the germline V gene, CDR1 is MNHNS and CDR2 is SASEGT. The CDR3 contains 15 residues. The CDR3, as DNA: TGTGCCAGCAGGCCCACAGGGGTAGGGGCCAACGTCCTGACTTTC. Encoded protein: CASRPTGVGANVLTF.

The V gene is TRBV5-1, the J gene TRBJ2-5; 9 nucleotides line up with TRBD2. The V and J ends lost 3 bases and 10 bases, in that order; junction bases with no gene match: 13. From germline, CDR1 is SGHRS and CDR2 YFSETQ. CDR3 length: 15 residues. CDR3 protein: CASSSSGLAGIDQYF. The CDR3 DNA is TGCGCCAGCAGCTCCTCAGGGCTAGCGGGAATAGACCAGTACTTC.

The V and J genes are TRBV30 and TRBJ2-7; 12 bases line up with TRBD1. Per germline, CDR1 GTSNPN and CDR2 SVGIG (reference sequence). This CDR3 comprises 12 residues. With 8 bases clipped from V and 6 bases from J, the junction kept 5 bases outside the gene matches. CDR3: CAGDRGQSEQYF. The CDR3 DNA follows: TGTGCCGGGGACAGGGGGCAGTCCGAGCAGTACTTC.

The chain has TRBV5-1 and TRBJ2-7; 15 bases align to TRBD2. J was trimmed by 4 bases and V by 4 bases; bases with no gene match: 6. This CDR3 is built from 16 residues. The germline gives CDR1 SGHRS, CDR2 YFSETQ. The CDR3 reads CASSKGLAGGSYEQYF. The DNA for the CDR3 is TGCGCCAGCAGCAAGGGACTAGCGGGGGGATCTTACGAGCAGTACTTC.

V and J are TRBV3-1 and TRBJ2-7; 14 bases match TRBD2. This CDR3 has 15 residues. V lost 4 bases and J lost 4; bases outside the gene matches: 3. Germline V gene data show CDR1 as LGHDT and CDR2 as YNNKEL (reference sequence). As DNA, the CDR3 is TGTGCCAGCAGCCTCAGACTAGCGGGAGGGTACGAGCAGTACTTC. This sequence encodes CASSLRLAGGYEQYF.

The gene calls are TRBV6-5 and TRBJ2-6; D is unclear. V lost 2 bases to trimming and J lost 0 bases, with 5 bases between them. The V gene's germline CDR1 is MNHEY and CDR2 SVGAGI. CDR3 length equals 15 residues. CDR3 in amino acids: CASSYRTSGANVLTF. In nucleotides, the CDR3 is TGTGCCAGCAGTTACCGCACCTCTGGGGCCAACGTCCTGACTTTC.